One and the same sample provided the 27 T cell receptor beta chains below, sequenced in a study of shared clonotypes between healthy human individuals. Libraries were prepared by immunoSEQ multiplex PCR; TCRdb keeps only in-frame clonotypes and omits some of them. This sample has 150,000 to 200,000 clones, with about 68% found just once. Sequences were obtained from memory CD4+ T cells sorted from blood. Specified subset: CD45RA-negative fraction. The receptors here all came from a man under 40 in good health.

The rearrangement joins TRBV6-1 to TRBJ1-2; 8 bases align to TRBD1. CDR1 MNHNS and CDR2 SASEGT come from the germline V gene. Unmatched junction bases numbered 10, after V lost 4 bases and J lost 0 bases. The CDR3 has 17 residues. CDR3 sequence (DNA): TGTGCCAGCAGTGCGCGGACAGGGTATTCCTCTAACTATGGCTACACCTTC. The encoded protein is CASSARTGYSSNYGYTF.

The chain recombines TRBV5-1 with TRBJ2-1; D is undetermined. CDR3 length equals 12 residues. From germline, CDR1 is SGHRS and CDR2 YFSETQ. V was shortened by 0 bases and J by 6 bases, with 4 bases between the two germline ends. The CDR3 bases are TGCGCCAGCAGCTTGGCACCCAATGAGCAGTTCTTC. Protein sequence: CASSLAPNEQFF. The full variable domain, its missing parts supplied by reference TRBV5-1 and TRBJ2-1, is KAGVTQTPRYLIKTRGQQVTLSCSPISGHRSVSWYQQTPGQGLQFLFEYFSETQRNKGNFPGRFSGRQFSNSRSEMNVSTLELGDSALYLCASSLAPNEQFFGPGTRLTVL.

J is TRBJ2-4 and V is TRBV18; no clear D. Germline CDR1 and CDR2: KGHSH and LQKENI. The V end was cut by 3 bases, the J end by 0 bases, with 15 bases between. The CDR3 contains 17 residues. The DNA of the CDR3 is TGTGCCAGCTCACCCTCCCTGGTACTTCTAGCCAAAAACATTCAGTACTTC. It encodes CASSPSLVLLAKNIQYF.

This CDR3 reads CASSKTDTQYF. CDR3 sequence (DNA): TGCGCCAGCAGTAAGACAGATACGCAGTATTTT. This chain joins TRBV10-1 and TRBJ2-3; no clear D gene. In germline, CDR1 is WNHNN, CDR2 SYGVQD (reference sequence). CDR3 length equals 11 residues. The V and J ends lost 5 bases and 3 bases respectively, with 3 bases between them.

The chain employs TRBV5-1 and TRBJ2-7; 11 nucleotides agree with TRBD2. The germline V gene has CDR1 SGHRS and CDR2 YFSETQ. J lost 5 bases, V lost 4 bases, and 8 bases had no gene match. The CDR3 loop spans 15 amino acids. CDR3 sequence: CASSALAGGLDEQYF. In nucleotides, the CDR3 is TGCGCCAGCAGCGCCTTAGCGGGAGGGCTGGACGAGCAGTACTTC.

The V call is TRBV18, the J call TRBJ2-7; no clear D. CDR3 length: 17 amino acids. Germline CDR1 is KGHSH and CDR2 is LQKENI. V was shortened by 2 bases and J by 6 bases, with 23 bases between the two germline ends. This chain's CDR3 is CASSPVLSRPRTGEQYF. The CDR3 DNA reads TGTGCCAGCTCACCAGTGCTGTCTAGACCCAGAACGGGCGAGCAGTACTTC. Based on the CDR3 plus reference TRBV18 and TRBJ2-7, the full variable domain is NAGVMQNPRHLVRRRGQEARLRCSPMKGHSHVYWYRQLPEEGLKFMVYLQKENIIDESGMPKERFSAEFPKEGPSILRIQQVVRGDSAAYFCASSPVLSRPRTGEQYFGPGTRLTVT.

This chain connects TRBV19 to TRBJ2-7, with TRBD2 as a possible D gene (6 bases). The V end lost 4 bases, the J end lost 4 bases, and 17 bases lay between the germline ends. In germline, CDR1 is LNHDA, CDR2 SQIVND (reference sequence). The CDR3 has 15 amino acids. The CDR3 is CASSTAGTPLYEQYF. In nucleotides, the CDR3 is TGTGCCAGTAGTACCGCCGGGACTCCACTTTACGAGCAGTACTTC. Using reference TRBV19 and TRBJ2-7 for the parts outside the CDR3, the full variable domain is DGGITQSPKYLFRKEGQNVTLSCEQNLNHDAMYWYRQDPGQGLRLIYYSQIVNDFQKGDIAEGYSVSREKKESFPLTVTSAQKNPTAFYLCASSTAGTPLYEQYFGPGTRLTVT.

This rearrangement joins TRBV5-1 to TRBJ2-7; TRBD2 agrees at 9 bases. The germline CDR1 and CDR2 sequences are SGHRS and YFSETQ. This CDR3 is 15 amino acids long. Trimming cost V 3 bases and J 6 bases; bases outside gene matches: 10. In DNA form, the CDR3 reads TGCGCCAGCAGCTCCTTGGGTGTAGCGGGAGTCGAGCAGTACTTC. Protein product: CASSSLGVAGVEQYF.

The rearrangement uses TRBV7-2 and TRBJ2-7, with a weak D call TRBD2 (6 bases). There are 19 residues in the CDR3. Trimming removed 6 bases at V and 6 bases at J, with 33 bases between. The germline CDR1 and CDR2 sequences are SGHTA and FQGNSA. The CDR3 bases are TGTGCCAGCAGTTGGCCGGGAACAGCGGACCGGGAGTATCGCGGCGAGCAGTACTTC. Translation: CASSWPGTADREYRGEQYF.

This clone was picked up many times. The CDR3 sequence: CASRARSGGVFDEQFF. DNA of the CDR3: TGTGCCAGCAGAGCTAGGAGTGGGGGGGTGTTCGACGAGCAGTTCTTC. This chain joins TRBV2 and TRBJ2-1, with TRBD2 matching 7 bases. Unmatched junction bases numbered 18, after V lost 6 bases and J lost 10 bases. Germline V lookup: CDR1 SNHLY, CDR2 FYNNEI. This CDR3 has 16 residues. Using reference TRBV2 and TRBJ2-1 for the parts outside the CDR3, the full variable domain is EPEVTQTPSHQVTQMGQEVILRCVPISNHLYFYWYRQILGQKVEFLVSFYNNEISEKSEIFDDQFSVERPDGSNFTLKIRSTKLEDSAMYFCASRARSGGVFDEQFFGPGTRLTVL.

The gene calls are TRBV7-9 and TRBJ2-3; D may be TRBD2 (5 bases). V gave up 1 base and J gave up 1 base, with 9 bases separating them. Germline values: CDR1 SEHNR, CDR2 FQNEAQ (reference sequence). CDR3 length: 15 residues. In DNA form, the CDR3 reads TGTGCCAGCAGCTTAGGACCCGGGGGCACAGATACGCAGTATTTT. It translates to CASSLGPGGTDTQYF.

The count of this clone is one. V is TRBV5-5 and J is TRBJ2-7, with D possibly called TRBD1 or TRBD2 (5 bases each). The germline CDR1 and CDR2 sequences are SGHKS and YYEKEE (reference sequence). The CDR3 is 13 amino acids. Trimming removed 6 bases at V and 0 bases at J, with 10 bases between. The CDR3 sequence: CASTPGASYEQYF. CDR3 DNA: TGTGCCAGCACCCCCGGGGCCTCCTACGAGCAGTACTTC.

This chain uses TRBV6-1 with TRBJ1-2, with D perhaps matching TRBD1 (5 bases). With 6 bases removed from V and 7 bases from J, the gap between germline ends came to 21 bases. The CDR3 consists of 15 residues. Germline V gene sequence: CDR1 MNHNS, CDR2 SASEGT. The CDR3 bases are TGTGCCAGCAGGCCATTCCCCGGGGCTGGCTCTGGCTACACCTTC. It codes for CASRPFPGAGSGYTF.

This clone has just a few counts. The J gene is TRBJ2-7, the V gene TRBV5-3; D not certain. TRBV5-3 is an ORF for which the function is uncertain. This CDR3 has 19 amino acids. V dropped 2 bases and J dropped 0 bases, with 24 bases sitting between them. CDR3 residues: CARSLSLSYPERSSYEQYF. CDR3 DNA sequence: TGTGCCAGAAGCTTATCCCTCTCGTATCCGGAGCGAAGCTCCTACGAGCAGTACTTC.

The J gene is TRBJ2-7, the V gene TRBV5-4; the match to TRBD2 covers 7 bases. After removal of 0 bases from V and 5 bases from J, the junction contained 11 bases not matched to a gene. Germline-derived CDR1 and CDR2 are SGHNT and YYREEE (reference sequence). This CDR3 contains 16 residues. The DNA of the CDR3 is TGTGCCAGCAGCTTGGGCCCTAGGCAGCGGGAAGACGAGCAGTACTTC. Translation: CASSLGPRQREDEQYF. The full variable domain, completed using reference TRBV5-4 and TRBJ2-7, is ETGVTQSPTHLIKTRGQQVTLRCSSQSGHNTVSWYQQALGQGPQFIFQYYREEENGRGNFPPRFSGLQFPNYSSELNVNALELDDSALYLCASSLGPRQREDEQYFGPGTRLTVT.

The J gene is TRBJ2-5, the V gene TRBV29-1; possibly TRBD1 for D (5 bases). Trimming removed 5 bases at V and 5 bases at J, with 12 bases between. The CDR3 covers 12 residues. The germline gives CDR1 SQVTM, CDR2 ANQGSEA. This chain's CDR3 is CSVLSGAETQYF. The CDR3 DNA sequence: TGCAGCGTTCTATCTGGGGCGGAGACCCAGTACTTC.

The chain employs TRBV21-1 and TRBJ2-1; the DNA was not used to check the table's D call, TRBD1. TRBV21-1 is assigned pseudogene status. The CDR3 has 19 residues. CDR3 sequence: CASSLRDRGPKSSYNEQFF. Written as DNA, the CDR3 is TGTGCCAGCAGCCTCCGGGACAGGGGGCCTAAGAGCTCCTACAATGAGCAGTTCTTC.

Remarks on this clone: Additional DNA sequences in this sample encode the identical CDR3. CDR3 in DNA: TGTGCCAGCAGCTTAGCCCTAGCGGGAGCCTACAATGAGCAGTTCTTC. The encoded protein is CASSLALAGAYNEQFF. This sequence joins TRBV7-9 and TRBJ2-1, with TRBD2 matching 10 bases. V shed 0 bases and J 2 bases; nucleotides not matched to a gene: 1. Per the germline V gene, CDR1 is SEHNR and CDR2 is FQNEAQ (reference sequence). CDR3 length: 16 residues.

In its sample, this clone was seen a few times. Compared with germline, one end of the junction differs, possibly owing to a read error. V is TRBV16 and J is TRBJ1-1; no clear D. The CDR3 extends over 13 amino acids. Germline CDR1 and CDR2: KGHSY and FQNENV. In DNA, the CDR3 is TGTGCCAGCAGTCAATCCAGAGATGGTGAAGCTTTCTTT. It is translated as CASSQSRDGEAFF.

The CDR3 spells CATRDHGTDTQYF. CDR3 DNA sequence: TGTGCCACGAGGGACCACGGAACAGATACGCAGTATTTT. This chain uses TRBV10-3 with TRBJ2-3; either TRBD1 or TRBD2 may fit D (5 bases each). Trimming shortened V by 10 bases and J by 3 bases, and 14 bases separated the two germline ends. The CDR3 spans 13 residues. CDR1 and CDR2 from the germline V gene are ENHRY and SYGVKD.

The rearrangement links TRBV5-4 to TRBJ2-7; the D is unclear. CDR3 length equals 14 residues. The V gene's germline CDR1 is SGHNT and CDR2 YYREEE (reference sequence). V shed 1 base and J shed 1 base, with 9 bases lying between them. The CDR3 sequence: CASSLYVSSYEQYF. The CDR3 DNA reads as TGTGCCAGCAGCTTGTACGTCAGTTCCTACGAGCAGTACTTC. The variable domain in full, with the rest retrieved from reference TRBV5-4 and TRBJ2-7, is ETGVTQSPTHLIKTRGQQVTLRCSSQSGHNTVSWYQQALGQGPQFIFQYYREEENGRGNFPPRFSGLQFPNYSSELNVNALELDDSALYLCASSLYVSSYEQYFGPGTRLTVT.

This chain connects TRBV29-1 to TRBJ1-1, with TRBD1 as a possible D gene (6 bases). The CDR3 length is 14 residues. V was trimmed by 4 bases and J by 5 bases, leaving 17 bases between them. Germline V gives CDR1 SQVTM, CDR2 ANQGSEA. The CDR3 is CSVAGGTRATEAFF. The CDR3 DNA follows: TGCAGCGTTGCCGGGGGCACCAGGGCTACTGAAGCTTTCTTT.

The rearrangement uses TRBV6-5 and TRBJ2-1; a weak D match, TRBD2 (6 bases). There are 16 residues in the CDR3. Germline V CDR1 and CDR2: MNHEY, SVGAGI. V lost 0 bases to trimming and J lost 4 bases, with 13 bases between them. CDR3 protein: CASSYSPGVGYNEQFF. The CDR3 region has the DNA TGTGCCAGCAGTTACTCGCCGGGAGTGGGATACAATGAGCAGTTCTTC.

CDR3 sequence reads: CASSDAGGELFF. Here the CDR3 DNA reads TGTGCCAGCAGTGACGCCGGCGGGGAGCTGTTTTTT. The V call is TRBV25-1, the J call TRBJ2-2, with D uncertain. CDR3 length: 12 amino acids. CDR1 and CDR2 from the germline V gene are MGHDK and SYGVNS. The germline V and J ends were trimmed by 3 bases and 7 bases, with 6 bases remaining between them.

The chain is built from TRBV19 and TRBJ2-3; 10 bases map to TRBD2. This CDR3 has 16 residues. V dropped 4 bases and J dropped 8; count of bases not matched to a gene: 12. Germline V lookup: CDR1 LNHDA, CDR2 SQIVND (reference sequence). The CDR3 region is CASSTRTSGGVGTQYF. The CDR3 coding sequence is TGTGCCAGTAGTACCCGGACTAGCGGAGGGGTCGGTACGCAGTATTTT. Full variable domain (rest looked up from reference TRBV19 and TRBJ2-3): DGGITQSPKYLFRKEGQNVTLSCEQNLNHDAMYWYRQDPGQGLRLIYYSQIVNDFQKGDIAEGYSVSREKKESFPLTVTSAQKNPTAFYLCASSTRTSGGVGTQYFGPGTRLTVL.

This clone was seen a single time. This chain connects TRBV30 to TRBJ2-3; 10 bases match TRBD1. The CDR3 loop spans 14 amino acids. The V and J ends lost 8 bases and 5 bases, in that order; junction bases with no gene match: 10. The germline CDR1 and CDR2 sequences are GTSNPN and SVGIG (reference sequence). The CDR3 DNA reads as TGTGCCGGGTCCAGGGACAGGGGTGGAGATACGCAGTATTTT. It yields the protein CAGSRDRGGDTQYF.

The V and J genes are TRBV5-1 and TRBJ2-3, with D hard to call. Germline assignment: CDR1 SGHRS and CDR2 YFSETQ. The V gene lost 1 base and the J gene lost 0 bases, with 9 bases spanning the gap. The CDR3 is 15 amino acids. The CDR3 loop is CASSLFTQSTDTQYF. The CDR3 DNA follows: TGCGCCAGCAGCTTGTTTACTCAAAGCACAGATACGCAGTATTTT.